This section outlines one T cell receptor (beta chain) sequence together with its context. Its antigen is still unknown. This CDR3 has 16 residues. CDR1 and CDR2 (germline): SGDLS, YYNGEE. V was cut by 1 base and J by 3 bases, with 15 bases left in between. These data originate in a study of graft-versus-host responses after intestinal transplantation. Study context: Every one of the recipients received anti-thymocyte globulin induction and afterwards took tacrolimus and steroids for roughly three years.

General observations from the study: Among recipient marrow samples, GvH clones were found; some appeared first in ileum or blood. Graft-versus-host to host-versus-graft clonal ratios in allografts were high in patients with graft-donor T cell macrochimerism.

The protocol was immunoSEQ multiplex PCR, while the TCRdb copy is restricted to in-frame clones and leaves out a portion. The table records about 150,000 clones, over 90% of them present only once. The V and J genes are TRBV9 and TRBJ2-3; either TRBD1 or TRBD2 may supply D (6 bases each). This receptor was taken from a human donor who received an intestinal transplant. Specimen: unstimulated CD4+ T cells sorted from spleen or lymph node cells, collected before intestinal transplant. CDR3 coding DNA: TGTGCCAGCAGCGTAATGGCCGGGGGCGAGACAGATACGCAGTATTTT. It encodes CASSVMAGGETDTQYF.